A single sample is the source of the 15 T cell receptor beta chains below, sequenced in a study of vaccination and CD4 T cells after COVID-19. Their target antigens are unknown. The treatment denotes: approximately nine-day PBMC culture with coronavirus spike peptide pools or control peptides (ViraFEST assay). Once obtained from cultured CD4+ T cells, the DNA was sequenced using the Oncomine TCR Beta short-read assay. MiXCR was run by TCRdb on the PCR reads, yielding one entry per CDR3 protein. This sample has about 14,000 distinct CDR3 sequences, with 52% found just once. The sequenced material came from CD4+ T cells from blood, cultured in vitro. These receptors came from a human donor who had recovered from COVID-19.

This rearrangement joins TRBV6-4 to TRBJ2-2; D is undetermined. Between the trimmed V and J ends, which lost 6 bases and 6 bases, there was a span of 8 bases. Per germline, CDR1 MRHNA and CDR2 SNTAGT. The length of the CDR3 is 12 residues. CDR3: CASSPMAGELFF. The CDR3 DNA follows: TGTGCCAGCAGCCCGATGGCCGGGGAGCTGTTTTTT.

There are a few counts of this clonotype. The V call is TRBV27, the J call TRBJ1-2; a weak D match, TRBD1 (6 bases). Looked up from germline, CDR1 is MNHEY and CDR2 is SMNVEV (reference sequence). V was trimmed by 5 bases and J by 3 bases, leaving 22 bases between them. The CDR3 is 17 residues long. The DNA for the CDR3 is TGTGCCAGCAGTCCCTTGAGGGGGATGGGGTTTTACTATGGCTACACCTTC. It codes for CASSPLRGMGFYYGYTF.

This clonotype was seen a few times. V is TRBV6-1 and J is TRBJ1-2; the D gene is possibly TRBD1 (5 bases). CDR3 length: 13 amino acids. Germline CDR1 and CDR2: MNHNS and SASEGT. V was cut by 6 bases and J by 4 bases, with 12 bases left in between. The CDR3, as DNA: TGTGCCAGCAGACCCGAGGGGAGCTATGGCTACACCTTC. Residues: CASRPEGSYGYTF.

The table lists this clonotype with a few counts. The chain joins TRBV20-1 to TRBJ1-2; no clear D gene. Trimming pared 6 bases from V and 2 bases from J, leaving 10 bases between. Germline values: CDR1 DFQATT, CDR2 SNEGSKA (reference sequence). This CDR3 contains 12 residues. As DNA, the CDR3 is TGCAGTGCGGGAACAGAGAACTATGGCTACACCTTC. As protein: CSAGTENYGYTF.

The V gene is TRBV11-1, the J gene TRBJ2-2; the D is unclear. V lost 4 bases to trimming and J lost 5 bases, with 11 bases between them. CDR1 and CDR2 from the germline V gene are SGHAT and FQDESV (reference sequence). The CDR3 contains 14 residues. The CDR3 DNA reads TGTGCCAGCAGCTCCCAGGACCAAACCGGGGAGCTGTTTTTT. This translates into CASSSQDQTGELFF.

V gene TRBV24-1 combines with J gene TRBJ1-2; tentative D call: TRBD1 (6 bases). The V gene lost 4 bases and the J gene lost 5 bases, with 10 bases spanning the gap. Germline assignment: CDR1 KGHDR and CDR2 SFDVKD. This CDR3 is 13 amino acids long. The DNA of the CDR3 is TGTGCCACCAGTGACCGGACAGCATATGGCTACACCTTC. This encodes CATSDRTAYGYTF.

This chain connects TRBV2 to TRBJ2-7, with TRBD1 matching 8 bases. The CDR3 consists of 15 residues. V lost 2 bases and J lost 3; bases outside the gene matches: 6. Germline V lookup: CDR1 SNHLY, CDR2 FYNNEI. The CDR3 region has the DNA TGTGCCAGCAGTGAACCGGAGGACAGGGACTACGAGCAGTACTTC. This translates into CASSEPEDRDYEQYF.

The genes are TRBV28 and TRBJ1-1, with a tentative D call TRBD1 (6 bases). The V end lost 2 bases, the J end lost 1 base, and 14 bases lay between the germline ends. Germline V gene sequence: CDR1 MDHEN, CDR2 SYDVKM. The CDR3 is 16 residues long. This chain's CDR3 is CASSLRRSTGNTEAFF. For the CDR3, the DNA is TGTGCCAGCAGTTTAAGGCGCTCGACAGGGAACACTGAAGCTTTCTTT.

This clonotype came up a few times. The chain couples TRBV19 to TRBJ1-1, with D uncertain. The CDR3 runs to 14 residues. Germline loops: CDR1 LNHDA, CDR2 SQIVND (reference sequence). Trimming took off 4 bases at V and 5 bases at J, with 14 bases between the two ends. CDR3 DNA sequence: TGTGCCAGTAGTAGGGAGACGGGAGTGACTGAAGCTTTCTTT. Protein: CASSRETGVTEAFF.

This chain links TRBV11-1 with TRBJ2-7; 7 nucleotides align to TRBD2. Germline assignment: CDR1 SGHAT and CDR2 FQDESV (reference sequence). The CDR3 loop spans 14 amino acids. The ends lost 7 bases at V and 4 bases at J; junction bases unmatched: 10. CDR3 bases: TGTGCCAGCAACAAAAAAGGCGGGAGTTACGAGCAGTACTTC. Its translation is CASNKKGGSYEQYF.

The chain combines TRBV28 with TRBJ1-2; D is perhaps TRBD1 (6 bases). The length of the CDR3 is 14 residues. Germline assignment: CDR1 MDHEN and CDR2 SYDVKM. V was clipped by 2 bases and J by 8 bases, with 15 bases between them. The CDR3 region has the DNA TGTGCCAGCAGTTTAGGGTGGGGGCAAACCGGCTACACCTTC. Amino acid sequence: CASSLGWGQTGYTF.

This chain connects TRBV6-2 or TRBV6-3 to TRBJ2-7; 7 nucleotides line up with TRBD1. The V segment lost 3 bases and the J segment 7 bases; nucleotides outside the gene matches: 12. Germline loops: CDR1 MNHEY, CDR2 SVGEGT. The CDR3 is made up of 15 amino acids. DNA of the CDR3: TGTGCCAGCAGTTATTCCCGACAGGGAACCTTAGAGCAGTACTTC. Translating it yields CASSYSRQGTLEQYF.

The V and J genes are TRBV7-2 and TRBJ1-5, with TRBD1 as a possible D gene (5 bases). The CDR3 extends over 16 amino acids. The germline V and J ends were trimmed by 6 bases and 4 bases, with 19 bases remaining between them. In germline, CDR1 is SGHTA, CDR2 FQGNSA. The CDR3 DNA reads TGTGCCAGCAGTCAAGGGGCGCCAGGCACTAATCAGCCCCAGCATTTT. This sequence encodes CASSQGAPGTNQPQHF.

This clonotype showed up just a few times. The chain combines TRBV24-1 with TRBJ2-3; TRBD1 is a possible D gene (5 bases). Germline V gene lookup returns CDR1 KGHDR and CDR2 SFDVKD. CDR3 size: 13 residues. The V gene lost 6 bases and the J gene lost 4 bases, with 10 bases spanning the gap. As DNA, the CDR3 is TGTGCCACCAGTCAGGGTCTCCCAGATACGCAGTATTTT. This encodes CATSQGLPDTQYF.

This clonotype occurred once. The V gene is TRBV5-1, the J gene TRBJ1-2; no clear D gene. The CDR3 spans 14 residues. Germline V gene data show CDR1 as SGHRS and CDR2 as YFSETQ. V was cut by 1 base and J by 8 bases, with 15 bases left in between. The CDR3 sequence is CASSLRQESDGYTF. DNA for the CDR3: TGCGCCAGCAGCTTGCGCCAAGAATCTGACGGCTACACCTTC. Full variable domain (rest looked up from reference TRBV5-1 and TRBJ1-2): KAGVTQTPRYLIKTRGQQVTLSCSPISGHRSVSWYQQTPGQGLQFLFEYFSETQRNKGNFPGRFSGRQFSNSRSEMNVSTLELGDSALYLCASSLRQESDGYTFGSGTRLTVV.